Only a few counts were recorded for the clone carrying this T cell receptor (beta chain). The data were obtained in a study of blood T cell repertoires in COVID-19. Looking at the study overall: Samples representing acute and convalescent COVID-19 were sourced from the United States, Italy and Spain. T cells, B-cell-depleted T cells, or PBMCs supplied cDNA or gDNA.

Per the original data handling: Cell counts per sample came from amplifying reference gene primers. This table comes from immunoSEQ multiplex PCR, and its TCRdb copy is limited to in-frame clones, with some not included. V, J and clone size derive from that table, while D and trimming were established from the DNA sequence. Among over 45,000 clones listed, around 88% were seen once. Trimming at V came to 5 bases and at J to 7 bases, leaving 7 bases not matched to a gene. The CDR3 is made up of 15 amino acids. CDR1 and CDR2 (germline): SGHTA, FQGTGA. Sequenced input: peripheral blood. The gene calls are TRBV7-3 and TRBJ2-1, with 11 nucleotides matching TRBD2. The TCR comes from a human donor in a cohort sampled during active COVID-19. For the CDR3, the DNA is TGTGCCAGCAGCCCCGGACTAGCGGGTTCGAATGAGCAGTTCTTC. Protein sequence: CASSPGLAGSNEQFF.